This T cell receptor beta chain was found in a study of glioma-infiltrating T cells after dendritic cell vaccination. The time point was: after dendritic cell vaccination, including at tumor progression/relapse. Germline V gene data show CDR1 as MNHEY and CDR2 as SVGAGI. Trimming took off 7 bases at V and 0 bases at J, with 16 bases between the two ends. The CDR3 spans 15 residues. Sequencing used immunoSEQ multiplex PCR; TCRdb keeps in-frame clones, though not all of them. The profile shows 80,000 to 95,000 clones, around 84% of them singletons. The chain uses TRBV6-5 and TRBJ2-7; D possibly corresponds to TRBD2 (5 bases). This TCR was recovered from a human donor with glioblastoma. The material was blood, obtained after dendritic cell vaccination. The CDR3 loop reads CASKVGSGLSYEQYF. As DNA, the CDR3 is TGTGCCAGCAAAGTGGGGAGCGGACTCTCCTACGAGCAGTACTTC.